These 16 T cell receptor beta chains share one sample of origin, sequenced in a study of cytomegalovirus exposure and HLA in healthy donors. TCRdb keeps only in-frame clones here, not all; method: immunoSEQ multiplex PCR. The sample includes about 360,000 clones, 70% to 90% of them seen just once. Sequencing was performed on PBMCs. The receptors were gathered from a woman aged 18-29 years in good health and CMV-seronegative.

The V gene is TRBV19, the J gene TRBJ2-5; D perhaps matches TRBD1 (6 bases). This CDR3 has 13 residues. With 10 bases removed from V and 1 base from J, the gap between germline ends came to 13 bases. CDR1 and CDR2 (germline): LNHDA, SQIVND (reference sequence). Written as DNA, the CDR3 is TGTGCCATTTCACAGGGTTTCCAAGAGACCCAGTACTTC. Translating gives CAISQGFQETQYF. Together with reference TRBV19 and TRBJ2-5, the CDR3 gives the full variable domain: DGGITQSPKYLFRKEGQNVTLSCEQNLNHDAMYWYRQDPGQGLRLIYYSQIVNDFQKGDIAEGYSVSREKKESFPLTVTSAQKNPTAFYLCAISQGFQETQYFGPGTRLLVL.

This clone was observed a few times. The chain joins TRBV21-1 to TRBJ2-2; the listed D gene, TRBD2, was not tested against the DNA. TRBV21-1 counts as a pseudogene. There are 15 residues in the CDR3. The CDR3 loop reads CASSKGTGNTGELFF. CDR3 DNA sequence: TGTGCCAGCAGCAAAGGAACGGGTAACACCGGGGAGCTGTTTTTT.

The V gene is TRBV6-1, the J gene TRBJ2-1, with 12 positions matching TRBD2. CDR3 size: 14 residues. With 6 bases clipped from V and 10 bases from J, the junction kept 7 bases outside the gene matches. CDR1 is MNHNS and CDR2 is SASEGT in the germline V gene. The CDR3 spells CASRASGGAREQFF. CDR3 sequence (DNA): TGTGCCAGCAGGGCTAGCGGGGGGGCCCGGGAGCAGTTCTTC.

The CDR3 protein is CASSPRTGDSYEQYF. The CDR3 DNA reads as TGTGCCAGCAGCCCTCGGACAGGAGATTCCTACGAGCAGTACTTC. The gene calls are TRBV9 and TRBJ2-7, with TRBD1 matching 7 bases. The CDR3 runs to 15 residues. Germline assignment: CDR1 SGDLS and CDR2 YYNGEE. V lost 4 bases, J lost 1 base, and 8 bases stayed unmatched.

This chain joins TRBV6-6 and TRBJ2-7; 12 bases line up with TRBD2. CDR1 MNHNY and CDR2 SVGAGI come from the germline V gene (reference sequence). J lost 0 bases, V lost 5 bases, and 2 bases had no gene match. The CDR3 extends over 15 amino acids. The CDR3: CASSGLAGTSYEQYF. The CDR3 bases are TGTGCCAGCAGTGGACTAGCGGGGACCTCCTACGAGCAGTACTTC.

This clone was seen a few times. V and J are TRBV27 and TRBJ2-1, with D hard to call. The V end was cut by 2 bases, the J end by 8 bases, with 10 bases between. The CDR3 extends over 13 amino acids. Looked up from germline, CDR1 is MNHEY and CDR2 is SMNVEV (reference sequence). CDR3 sequence reads: CASSLSSYHEQFF. In DNA, the CDR3 is TGTGCCAGCAGTTTAAGTAGTTACCATGAGCAGTTCTTC.

The V call is TRBV19, the J call TRBJ2-6, with a possible D match to TRBD1 (6 bases). The V gene lost 6 bases and the J gene lost 4 bases, with 16 bases spanning the gap. This CDR3 spans 16 amino acids. Per the germline V gene, CDR1 is LNHDA and CDR2 is SQIVND (reference sequence). The CDR3 coding sequence is TGTGCCAGTAGCTGGACAGAGCCCCCGGGGGCCAACGTCCTGACTTTC. It specifies CASSWTEPPGANVLTF.

In this sample, this clone turned up a few times. The V gene is TRBV18, the J gene TRBJ2-7, with 10 bases that match TRBD2. Germline values: CDR1 KGHSH, CDR2 LQKENI. With 3 bases clipped from V and 4 bases from J, the junction kept 6 bases outside the gene matches. This CDR3 spans 15 amino acids. For the CDR3, the DNA is TGTGCCAGCTCACCCCAAAGCGGGGGGGCATACGAGCAGTACTTC. Translated: CASSPQSGGAYEQYF.

V gene TRBV7-9 combines with J gene TRBJ2-3; 8 bases are a match to TRBD1. The CDR3 extends over 16 amino acids. V shed 7 bases, J shed 4 bases, and the junction held 13 bases outside the gene matches. The V gene's germline CDR1 is SEHNR and CDR2 FQNEAQ (reference sequence). CDR3 sequence reads: CASTDPGQGRADTQYF. Here the CDR3 DNA reads TGTGCCAGCACCGATCCCGGACAGGGACGCGCAGATACGCAGTATTTT.

This clone appeared once. CDR3 protein: CASSQETSGDTDTQYF. The CDR3 DNA sequence: TGTGCCAGCAGCCAAGAGACTAGCGGGGACACAGATACGCAGTATTTT. V usage is TRBV14 and J usage is TRBJ2-3; 11 bases are shared with TRBD2. The CDR3 totals 16 residues. Germline V lookup: CDR1 SGHDN, CDR2 FVKESK. The V and J ends lost 0 bases and 2 bases, in that order; junction bases with no gene match: 1.

V and J are TRBV7-9 and TRBJ2-7; possible D gene TRBD1, 5 bases. CDR1 SEHNR and CDR2 FQNEAQ come from the germline V gene (reference sequence). There are 13 residues in the CDR3. Trimming cost V 5 bases and J 1 base, with 9 bases left between them. For the CDR3, the DNA is TGTGCCAGCAGCGGCAGGGTATCCTACGAGCAGTACTTC. Amino acid sequence: CASSGRVSYEQYF.

The V call is TRBV6-4, the J call TRBJ1-1, with TRBD1 as a possible D gene (5 bases). V lost 3 bases to trimming and J lost 1 base, with 9 bases between them. Germline V gene sequence: CDR1 MRHNA, CDR2 SNTAGT. The length of the CDR3 is 14 residues. The CDR3 reads CASSESTGNTEAFF. As DNA, the CDR3 is TGTGCCAGCAGTGAATCCACAGGGAACACTGAAGCTTTCTTT.

This chain joins TRBV4-1 and TRBJ2-7; 8 bases are shared with TRBD1. With 0 bases clipped from V and 5 bases from J, the junction kept 6 bases outside the gene matches. The CDR3 runs to 15 residues. CDR1 is MGHRA, CDR2 YSYEKL, per germline. CDR3 DNA sequence: TGCGCCAGCAGCCAAGACCGGGACAGGCGGGACGAGCAGTACTTC. Protein: CASSQDRDRRDEQYF.

A single count supports this clone. The chain has TRBV4-1 and TRBJ1-1, with 9 bases aligning to TRBD1. Germline lookup yields CDR1 MGHRA and CDR2 YSYEKL. V was clipped by 1 base and J by 3 bases; unmatched bases: 12. CDR3 length: 18 amino acids. The CDR3 sequence: CASSQGITGGLGYTEAFF. CDR3 DNA: TGCGCCAGCAGCCAAGGAATCACAGGGGGCCTAGGGTACACTGAAGCTTTCTTT.

This chain joins TRBV5-1 and TRBJ1-5; D remains ambiguous. Germline V gene sequence: CDR1 SGHRS, CDR2 YFSETQ. V lost 0 bases and J lost 2, with 6 bases in between. There are 14 residues in the CDR3. The CDR3: CASSLVAGNQPQHF. CDR3 coding DNA: TGCGCCAGCAGCTTGGTTGCAGGCAATCAGCCCCAGCATTTT.

The chain joins TRBV19 to TRBJ1-3; possible D gene TRBD1, 6 bases. Germline V gives CDR1 LNHDA, CDR2 SQIVND (reference sequence). V lost 9 bases, J lost 8 bases, and 17 bases lay in between. The CDR3 runs 13 residues. CDR3 in amino acids: CASRRLQGYTIYF. CDR3 nucleotide sequence: TGTGCCAGCCGTCGCCTACAGGGTTACACCATATATTTT.